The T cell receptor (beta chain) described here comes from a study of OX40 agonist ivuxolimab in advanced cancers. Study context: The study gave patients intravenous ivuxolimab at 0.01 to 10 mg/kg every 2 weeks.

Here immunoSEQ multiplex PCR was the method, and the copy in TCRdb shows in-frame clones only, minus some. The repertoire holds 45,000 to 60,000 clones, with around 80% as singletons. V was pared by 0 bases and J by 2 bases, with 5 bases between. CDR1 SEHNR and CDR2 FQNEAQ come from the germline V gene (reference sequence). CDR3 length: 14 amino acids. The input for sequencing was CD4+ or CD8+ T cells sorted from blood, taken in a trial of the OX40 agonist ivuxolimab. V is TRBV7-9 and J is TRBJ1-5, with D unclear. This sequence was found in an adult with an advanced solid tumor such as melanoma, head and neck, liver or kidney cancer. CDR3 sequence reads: CASSLAAGNQPQHF. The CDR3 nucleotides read TGTGCCAGCAGCTTAGCGGCAGGCAATCAGCCCCAGCATTTT.